Presented here are 9 T cell receptor beta chains from one specimen sequenced in a study of OX40 agonist ivuxolimab in advanced cancers. TCRdb's copy holds only in-frame clones and misses some; the assay was immunoSEQ multiplex PCR. The sample shows 81,000 or so clones, under 95% of them seen only once. Sequenced material: CD4+ or CD8+ T cells sorted from blood, taken in a trial of the OX40 agonist ivuxolimab. The receptors originated from an adult with an advanced solid tumor such as melanoma, head and neck, liver or kidney cancer.

The V gene is TRBV7-6, the J gene TRBJ1-3, with D possibly matching TRBD1 (5 bases). Deletions cut 0 bases from V and 3 bases from J, with 15 bases between. The CDR3 is made up of 17 amino acids. Germline V lookup: CDR1 SGHVS, CDR2 FNYEAQ. The CDR3 is CASSLAPRDTDGNTIYF. The CDR3 DNA reads as TGTGCCAGCAGCTTAGCCCCCAGGGATACTGATGGAAACACCATATATTTT.

This clone has just one count. J is TRBJ2-7 and V is TRBV28; tentative D call: TRBD1 (8 bases). V was cut by 7 bases and J by 3 bases, with 16 bases left in between. CDR3 length: 14 amino acids. From germline, CDR1 is MDHEN and CDR2 SYDVKM. The chain's CDR3 is CASKGGTGLYEQYF. CDR3 nucleotide sequence: TGTGCCAGCAAGGGGGGGACAGGTCTCTACGAGCAGTACTTC.

The chain combines TRBV6-4 with TRBJ1-2; 8 nucleotides agree with TRBD1. V was clipped by 7 bases and J by 8 bases; unmatched bases: 12. CDR3 size: 14 residues. The V gene's germline CDR1 is MRHNA and CDR2 SNTAGT. In DNA, the CDR3 is TGTGCCAGCACCGGAAAGGAGACAGGGGTCGGCTACACCTTC. Protein sequence: CASTGKETGVGYTF.

The genes are TRBV6-6 and TRBJ2-3; TRBD2 is a possible D gene (5 bases). V was clipped by 8 bases and J by 3 bases, with 12 bases between them. The CDR3 contains 13 residues. Germline loops: CDR1 MNHNY, CDR2 SVGAGI (reference sequence). CDR3 DNA sequence: TGTGCCAGCCTAGCTCTCCTGACAGATACGCAGTATTTT. The encoded protein is CASLALLTDTQYF.

The rearrangement joins TRBV7-8 to TRBJ2-1; 14 nucleotides match TRBD2. V lost 5 bases to trimming and J lost 8 bases; unmatched junction nucleotides: 8. The CDR3 covers 16 residues. Looked up from germline, CDR1 is SGHVS and CDR2 is FQNEAQ. The CDR3 loop reads CASSGRLAGGPDEQFF. In DNA, the CDR3 is TGTGCCAGCAGCGGCCGACTAGCGGGAGGGCCGGATGAGCAGTTCTTC. The entire variable domain, with the rest obtained from reference TRBV7-8 and TRBJ2-1, is as follows: GAGVSQSPRYKVAKRGQDVALRCDPISGHVSLFWYQQALGQGPEFLTYFQNEAQLDKSGLPSDRFFAERPEGSVSTLKIQRTQQEDSAVYLCASSGRLAGGPDEQFFGPGTRLTVL.

Judged by abundance, this clone is medium-sized (0.01 to 0.1%). The gene calls are TRBV25-1 and TRBJ1-5, with 9 positions matching TRBD1. The CDR3 has 14 amino acids. Germline-derived CDR1 and CDR2 are MGHDK and SYGVNS. Trimming at V came to 7 bases and at J to 3 bases, leaving 4 bases not matched to a gene. The CDR3 DNA follows: TGTGCCAGCAATGGACAGGGGACCAATCAGCCCCAGCATTTT. Its translation: CASNGQGTNQPQHF.

The V gene is TRBV4-3, the J gene TRBJ2-1; 8 nucleotides agree with TRBD2. The germline V gene encodes CDR1 LGHNA and CDR2 YSLEER. With 0 bases clipped from V and 7 bases from J, the junction kept 8 bases outside the gene matches. CDR3 size: 16 residues. In DNA, the CDR3 is TGCGCCAGCAGCCAAGATCCGCCTAGCGGGTGGAATGAGCAGTTCTTC. Its translation is CASSQDPPSGWNEQFF.

This chain connects TRBV29-1 to TRBJ2-7, with no clear D. The CDR3 sequence is 10 residues long. Germline lookup yields CDR1 SQVTM and CDR2 ANQGSEA. Trimming pared 8 bases from V and 4 bases from J, leaving 9 bases between. The CDR3 DNA is TGCAGCCCCGTTGGTTACGAGCAGTACTTC. It specifies CSPVGYEQYF.

This chain links TRBV29-1 with TRBJ2-7, with TRBD2 matching 8 bases. V lost 2 bases, J lost 3 bases, and 12 bases stayed unmatched. The CDR3 covers 16 residues. Per germline, CDR1 SQVTM and CDR2 ANQGSEA. Written as DNA, the CDR3 is TGCAGCGTTGAATTGCTTACGGGGGGGGCAGACTACGAGCAGTACTTC. This gives the protein CSVELLTGGADYEQYF.